This T cell receptor (beta chain) is from a study of cytomegalovirus exposure and HLA in healthy donors. For the study at large: Researchers previously reported finding about 110 million unique TCR beta sequences from about 200 million T cells. General observations from the study: Analyzed later, most CMV-associated TCR beta chains appeared HLA-restricted. Cytomegalovirus-associated TCR beta chains were listed, numbering over 150. When the data were analyzed later, several of the most significant clusters appeared to be linked to common viral pathogens.

J was trimmed by 7 bases and V by 0 bases; bases with no gene match: 3. The CDR3 totals 14 residues. The V gene's germline CDR1 is MNHEY and CDR2 SVGAGI. 60 Vbeta and 13 Jbeta primers were used in PCR. TCRdb's copy holds only in-frame clones and misses some; the assay was immunoSEQ multiplex PCR. The sample contains approximately 100,000 clones, 75% of which appear only once. Notes on this clone: Antigen specificity is unknown.

This TCR was sampled from a man aged 40-50 years in good health and CMV-seronegative. Sequencing was done on a sample of PBMCs. The J gene is TRBJ2-3, the V gene TRBV6-5, with 8 bases identical to TRBD2. CDR3 sequence: CASSYSRGVNTQYF. CDR3 bases: TGTGCCAGCAGTTACTCGCGGGGGGTAAATACGCAGTATTTT.